Shown below are 15 T cell receptor beta chains from a single sample sequenced in a study of shared clonotypes between healthy human individuals. Sequenced by immunoSEQ multiplex PCR; TCRdb stores in-frame clones only, minus some. Seen here are 2.3 million or so clones, approximately 95% observed once, and the top ten hold about 0.39%. The sequenced material came from naive CD4+ T cells from PBMCs. Stated subset: CD45RA+ positively selected. The receptors come from a man younger than 30 in good health. Some clones in this sample may be carry-over from other donors' samples.

Of note for this clone: This sample also contains other DNA sequences that code for the same CDR3. V is TRBV2 and J is TRBJ2-5, with 12 nucleotides matching TRBD2. The CDR3 is 14 amino acids. Germline V gene lookup returns CDR1 SNHLY and CDR2 FYNNEI. V lost 6 bases to trimming and J lost 5 bases; unmatched junction nucleotides: 4. The CDR3 region is CASSGTSGGETQYF. In DNA, the CDR3 is TGTGCCAGCAGCGGAACTAGCGGGGGGGAGACCCAGTACTTC.

As regards this clone: Other nucleotide sequences from this sample produce the same CDR3. The chain uses TRBV30 and TRBJ1-5, with TRBD1 as a possible D gene (5 bases). Germline CDR1 reads GTSNPN; CDR2 reads SVGIG (reference sequence). V lost 2 bases, J lost 1 base, and 6 bases lay in between. The CDR3 runs 13 residues. The CDR3 DNA follows: TGTGCCTGGAGTAGGACAAGCAATCAGCCCCAGCATTTT. This sequence encodes CAWSRTSNQPQHF.

This clone was counted a few times. The chain recombines TRBV10-2 with TRBJ2-1; D is undetermined. Germline V gene sequence: CDR1 WSHSY, CDR2 SAAADI. The CDR3 is 15 residues long. V dropped 4 bases and J dropped 8 bases, with 18 bases sitting between them. Here the CDR3 DNA reads TGCGCCAGCAGTGGATTGGACCCGATGTTGGATGAGCAGTTCTTC. Protein product: CASSGLDPMLDEQFF.

The chain combines TRBV4-3 with TRBJ2-7; D possibly corresponds to TRBD2 (7 bases). The ends were cut back, 1 base at V and 3 bases at J, with 16 bases in the middle. The CDR3 is 16 residues long. Germline assignment: CDR1 LGHNA and CDR2 YSLEER. The CDR3 loop reads CASSQVGGRGFYEQYF. CDR3 coding DNA: TGCGCCAGCAGCCAAGTGGGGGGGCGAGGCTTCTACGAGCAGTACTTC.

This chain links TRBV5-4 with TRBJ2-3; 8 bases are a match to TRBD2. The germline CDR1 and CDR2 sequences are SGHNT and YYREEE (reference sequence). V dropped 4 bases and J dropped 0; count of bases not matched to a gene: 13. There are 18 residues in the CDR3. The CDR3 loop reads CASSDYASGFTSTDTQYF. In DNA form, the CDR3 reads TGTGCCAGCAGCGACTACGCTAGCGGGTTCACTAGCACAGATACGCAGTATTTT.

The chain employs TRBV27 and TRBJ2-3, with 7 bases fitting TRBD2. The CDR3 totals 16 residues. The V gene's germline CDR1 is MNHEY and CDR2 SMNVEV (reference sequence). Trimming took 10 bases from V and 0 from J; bases not matched to a gene: 13. The CDR3 DNA follows: TGTGCCACGCGGGGGAGGTACGGGATTAGCACAGATACGCAGTATTTT. This codes for CATRGRYGISTDTQYF.

This chain links TRBV28 with TRBJ1-5; D gene unclear. The CDR3 is 13 residues long. V dropped 7 bases and J dropped 5 bases, with 12 bases sitting between them. The germline CDR1 and CDR2 sequences are MDHEN and SYDVKM. CDR3 protein: CASTTGTYQPQHF. Here the CDR3 DNA reads TGTGCCAGCACGACCGGCACCTATCAGCCCCAGCATTTT.

V and J are TRBV5-4 and TRBJ2-1; TRBD2 might be the D (7 bases). CDR3 length: 16 residues. Between the trimmed V and J ends, which lost 4 bases and 5 bases, there was a span of 19 bases. Germline CDR1 and CDR2: SGHNT and YYREEE (reference sequence). Here the CDR3 reads CASSRKGGGVHNEQFF. In DNA form, the CDR3 reads TGTGCCAGCAGCAGAAAGGGGGGGGGAGTCCACAATGAGCAGTTCTTC.

The V gene is TRBV9, the J gene TRBJ1-5; 7 bases are shared with TRBD1. Germline V gives CDR1 SGDLS, CDR2 YYNGEE. Losses at the gene ends were 2 bases for V and 0 bases for J; bases not matched to a gene: 20. CDR3 length: 21 residues. This CDR3 reads CASSVGQVLSPGGGSNQPQHF. In DNA form, the CDR3 reads TGTGCCAGCAGCGTCGGACAGGTTCTCTCCCCCGGAGGGGGTAGCAATCAGCCCCAGCATTTT.

The chain has TRBV2 and TRBJ2-4; maybe TRBD1 (5 bases). The CDR3 totals 14 residues. Germline lookup yields CDR1 SNHLY and CDR2 FYNNEI. Trimming left V 10 bases short and J 8 bases short, with 21 bases between. The CDR3 region has the DNA TGTGCCACCTCCTTCGGCGCAGGGATTTACATTCAGTACTTC. Protein product: CATSFGAGIYIQYF.

This clone has a single count. The rearrangement uses TRBV6-5 and TRBJ2-3; D might be TRBD2 (6 bases). Trimming left V 7 bases short and J 0 bases short, with 14 bases between. The CDR3 consists of 15 residues. Germline assignment: CDR1 MNHEY and CDR2 SVGAGI. CDR3 DNA: TGTGCCAGCACCCAACGGGGACTTAGCACAGATACGCAGTATTTT. It is translated as CASTQRGLSTDTQYF.

This chain connects TRBV7-3 to TRBJ2-1; D is unclear. Germline loops: CDR1 SGHTA, CDR2 FQGTGA. Between the trimmed V and J ends, which lost 2 bases and 4 bases, there was a span of 24 bases. CDR3 length equals 19 residues. CDR3 residues: CASSLSAHHINSMYNEQFF. The CDR3 DNA sequence: TGTGCCAGCAGCTTATCTGCGCATCATATTAATTCGATGTACAATGAGCAGTTCTTC.

In nucleotides, the CDR3 is TGTGCCATCAGTTACCTTGGCGGGAGGGCCTCCGCCGGGGAGCTGTTTTTT. It specifies CAISYLGGRASAGELFF. The J gene is TRBJ2-2, the V gene TRBV10-3, with 9 bases aligning to TRBD2. Per germline, CDR1 ENHRY and CDR2 SYGVKD. This CDR3 region has 17 residues. The junction had 13 bases not matched to a gene; V was cut back by 5 bases and J by 6 bases.

The chain couples TRBV21-1 to TRBJ2-7. TRBV21-1 is labeled a pseudogene. The CDR3 contains 15 residues. CDR3 coding DNA: TGTGCCAGCACCACCCTGGGGACCCTCTCCTACGAGCAGTACTTC. Its translation: CASTTLGTLSYEQYF.

The chain joins TRBV6-1 to TRBJ1-3; D remains ambiguous. CDR1 and CDR2 (germline): MNHNS, SASEGT. Between the trimmed V and J ends, which lost 7 bases and 0 bases, there was a span of 10 bases. This CDR3 spans 14 amino acids. The CDR3 spells CASTQGSSGNTIYF. The CDR3, as DNA: TGTGCCAGCACACAAGGCAGCTCTGGAAACACCATATATTTT.